This is a list of T cell receptor beta chains from one sample in a study of beta chain features in type 1 diabetes. Profiled with immunoSEQ multiplex PCR; TCRdb holds only in-frame clones, not every one. Found here are approximately 270,000 clones, 13% to 15% of them singletons; the top ten hold approximately 0.015%. The sample was naive CD4+ T cells from blood. The source is a man younger than 40 with type 1 diabetes. Each CDR3 is given with its conserved first and last residue.

>TRBV15
CATTGTSGARTQYF
>TRBV7-9
CASSLGGTGGNTEAFF
>TRBV11-2
CASSWREITDTQYF
>TRBV5-1
CASSSRGWTYEQYF
>TRBV7-2
CASSSQSGSDEQFF
>TRBV5-4
CASSHPGQRTDTQYF
>TRBV11-2
CASSWRTVRTDTQYF
>TRBV11-3
CASSLSPGQGPPEQFF
>TRBV28
CASSPDSYGYTF
>TRBV5-1
CASSFQRGMYNEQFF
>TRBV15
CATSRAITREAFF
>TRBV28
CASSSHRGAGTDTQYF
>TRBV7-2
CAVQNDGHSNTGELFF
>TRBV7-2
CASSLGDRGEHSNQPQHF
>TRBV2
CASVGGARNTEAFF
>TRBV27
CASRNRGRGGNEQFF
>TRBV9
CASSALTGDTGYTF
>TRBV28
CASSLWASGSYNEQFF
>TRBV6-4
CASSDSPVGELFF
>TRBV6-6
CASSYSQASNQPQHF
>TRBV30
CAWSGPGTDTQYF
>TRBV19
CASSADRGPTFNQPQHF
>TRBV5-1
CASSINQNGYTF
>TRBV30
CAWSALETGGTEAFF
>TRBV25-1
CASSGSYTDTQYF
>TRBV2
CASTRGLEQYF
>TRBV28
CASSLSAAGSTGELFF
>TRBV6-5
CASSLTGIHEQYF
>TRBV9
CASSPHGGTPGGYTF
>TRBV6-8
CASSYPVMGVKETQYF
>TRBV7-2
CAQGSAGTDTQYF
>TRBV5-1
CASSLPPGQLYEQYF
>TRBV28
CASSKVPRESKNTGELFF
>TRBV7-3
CASSPLAGATDTQYF
>TRBV7-2
CASSSDRVLNYGYTF